Listed below are T cell receptor beta chains from one sample, sequenced in a study of post-analysis software for immune sequencing data. TCRdb re-analysed the PCR reads in MiXCR, keeping a single row per CDR3 protein. The sample lists 550,000 to 700,000 distinct CDR3 sequences; around 47% were seen once. Specimen: blood. These TCRs come from a girl between 5 and 17 years old with multiple sclerosis. CDR3s include the opening cysteine and the closing phenylalanine or tryptophan. A D gene is named only where the DNA matches it firmly. Not every row has a clone size; where given, it reads once, few, many or a size class.

>TRBD2|TRBV7-8|NA|TRBJ2-7
CASSLVGTSSYEQYF
TGTGCCAGCAGCTTAGTAGGGACTAGCTCCTACGAGCAGTACTTC
>NA|TRBV10-3|NA|TRBJ2-1
CAISGLPDNEQFF
TGTGCCATCAGCGGACTCCCAGACAATGAGCAGTTCTTC
>NA|TRBV12-3/TRBV12-4|few|TRBJ2-5
CASSWSRGETQYF
TGTGCCAGCAGTTGGAGCCGAGGGGAGACCCAGTACTTC
>NA|TRBV29-1|few|TRBJ2-7
CSVGDASSYEQYF
TGCAGCGTTGGGGACGCGAGCTCCTACGAGCAGTACTTC
>NA|TRBV6-1|NA|TRBJ2-3
CASSERIGATDTQYF
TGTGCCAGCAGTGAAAGGATTGGCGCCACAGATACGCAGTATTTT
>TRBD2|TRBV27|NA|TRBJ2-7
CASRTGLAGIYEQYF
TGTGCCAGCAGAACTGGACTAGCGGGAATCTACGAGCAGTACTTC
>NA|TRBV29-1|NA|TRBJ1-2
CSVGGTANGYTF
TGCAGCGTTGGAGGAACGGCGAATGGCTACACCTTC
>TRBD1|TRBV3-1|NA|TRBJ1-6
CASSLSGTVYNSPLHF
TGTGCCAGCAGCCTATCCGGGACAGTTTATAATTCACCCCTCCACTTT
>NA|TRBV24-1|few|TRBJ2-3
CATGSLSTDTQYF
TGTGCCACCGGTTCTCTCAGCACAGATACGCAGTATTTT
>NA|TRBV5-5|few|TRBJ2-1
CASSDPGSAQFF
TGTGCCAGCAGCGATCCGGGGAGTGCTCAGTTCTTC
>NA|TRBV7-9|NA|TRBJ1-2
CASSPEQTGNGYTF
TGTGCCAGCAGCCCGGAACAGACAGGAAATGGCTACACCTTC
>NA|TRBV4-2|few|TRBJ2-1
CASSQGVGLPSEQFF
TGTGCCAGCAGCCAAGGTGTTGGGCTGCCGTCGGAGCAGTTCTTC
>NA|TRBV2|NA|TRBJ1-2
CASSEERDGERANYGYTF
TGTGCCAGCAGTGAGGAGAGGGACGGAGAACGAGCTAACTATGGCTACACCTTC
>TRBD1|TRBV2|NA|TRBJ1-2
CASTVTEGTGAYGYTF
TGTGCCAGCACCGTAACGGAGGGGACAGGGGCCTATGGCTACACCTTC
>NA|TRBV15|NA|TRBJ1-2
CATSRGGDPAWYGYTF
TGTGCCACCAGCAGAGGGGGGGACCCGGCGTGGTATGGCTACACCTTC
>TRBD1|TRBV5-1|NA|TRBJ2-5
CASSFAGTGIQETQYF
TGCGCCAGCAGCTTCGCTGGGACAGGGATCCAAGAGACCCAGTACTTC
>TRBD2|TRBV7-2|few|TRBJ2-1
CASSQTSGGIYEQFF
TGTGCCAGCAGCCAGACTAGCGGGGGGATCTATGAGCAGTTCTTC
>TRBD2|TRBV10-3|NA|TRBJ2-7
CAISESGLAGGFSYEQYF
TGTGCCATCAGTGAGTCGGGACTAGCGGGAGGGTTCTCCTACGAGCAGTACTTC
>TRBD2|TRBV5-6|many|TRBJ2-7
CASSRTSGGYEQYF
TGTGCCAGCAGCCGGACTAGCGGGGGTTACGAGCAGTACTTC
>NA|TRBV12-3/TRBV12-4|few|TRBJ1-2
CASSPFRPIGGYGYTF
TGTGCCAGCAGTCCGTTCAGGCCAATTGGAGGGTATGGCTACACCTTC
>TRBD1|TRBV12-3/TRBV12-4|NA|TRBJ1-2
CASRGQGEGGYTF
TGTGCCAGTCGCGGACAGGGAGAGGGTGGCTACACCTTC
>TRBD2|TRBV20-1|many|TRBJ2-1
CSAPEPLAGGKSYNEQFF
TGCAGTGCTCCCGAACCACTAGCGGGAGGAAAGTCCTACAATGAGCAGTTCTTC
>NA|TRBV12-3/TRBV12-4|few|TRBJ1-4
CASGGGATNEKLFF
TGTGCCAGCGGAGGGGGGGCAACTAATGAAAAACTGTTTTTT
>TRBD2|TRBV12-3/TRBV12-4|NA|TRBJ2-3
CASSQLAQSTDTEYF
TGTGCCAGCAGTCAACTAGCGCAAAGCACAGATACGGAGTATTTT
>NA|TRBV12-3/TRBV12-4|NA|TRBJ1-2
CASSPDGDGYTF
TGTGCCAGCAGTCCGGACGGTGATGGCTACACCTTC
>NA|TRBV6-5|NA|TRBJ1-5
CASRRTLNQPQHF
TGTGCCAGCAGGAGGACCTTAAATCAGCCCCAGCATTTT
>NA|TRBV11-2|few|TRBJ1-2
CASSSVRGRGGYTF
TGTGCCAGCAGCTCCGTTAGGGGCCGGGGTGGCTACACCTTC
>NA|TRBV7-2|NA|TRBJ2-1
CASSLGTVKNEQFF
TGTGCCAGCAGCTTAGGGACAGTAAAGAATGAGCAGTTCTTC
>NA|TRBV12-3/TRBV12-4|NA|TRBJ2-5
CASSSWDVQETQYF
TGTGCCAGCAGTTCGTGGGACGTACAAGAGACCCAGTACTTC
>TRBD1|TRBV12-3/TRBV12-4|NA|TRBJ1-4
CASSRQGYNEKLFF
TGTGCCAGCAGCCGACAGGGCTATAATGAAAAACTGTTTTTT
>NA|TRBV9|NA|TRBJ1-6
CASSVGGAEQAPLHF
TGTGCCAGCAGCGTAGGGGGGGCGGAACAGGCTCCCCTCCACTTT
>TRBD1|TRBV24-1|NA|TRBJ2-1
CATSDPSDRSSYNEQFF
TGTGCCACCAGTGATCCCTCGGACAGGAGCTCCTACAATGAGCAGTTCTTC
>NA|TRBV6-5|few|TRBJ1-4
CASSSTGSEKLFF
TGTGCCAGCAGCAGTACAGGGAGTGAAAAACTGTTTTTT
>NA|TRBV12-3/TRBV12-4|few|TRBJ2-5
CATQFNSGVQETQYF
TGTGCCACCCAGTTTAATAGTGGGGTTCAAGAGACCCAGTACTTC
>TRBD2|TRBV11-1|few|TRBJ2-1
CASSLLGLAGVNEQFF
TGTGCCAGCAGCTTATTGGGTCTAGCGGGAGTCAATGAGCAGTTCTTC
>TRBD2|TRBV11-1|few|TRBJ2-3
CASSPSGGADTQYF
TGTGCCAGCAGCCCAAGCGGGGGCGCAGATACGCAGTATTTT
>TRBD1|TRBV12-3/TRBV12-4|NA|TRBJ2-4
CASSRTGIGNIQYF
TGTGCCAGCAGCAGGACAGGGATTGGGAACATTCAGTACTTC
>NA|TRBV20-1|NA|TRBJ1-1
CSARDSPWNTEAFF
TGCAGTGCTAGAGACAGCCCTTGGAACACTGAAGCTTTCTTT
>NA|TRBV12-3/TRBV12-4|NA|TRBJ2-3
CASSLSARTDTQYF
TGTGCCAGCAGCCTTAGCGCCCGCACAGATACGCAGTATTTT
>NA|TRBV7-9|NA|TRBJ1-2
CASSLVRQVGSGYGHTF
TGTGCCAGCAGCTTAGTCCGTCAGGTGGGCAGTGGCTATGGCCACACCTTC
>TRBD2|TRBV7-8|NA|TRBJ2-1
CASSSSGRAIYNEQFF
TGTGCCAGCAGCTCTAGCGGGAGGGCGATCTACAATGAGCAGTTCTTC
>TRBD2|TRBV5-1|few|TRBJ2-2
CASSRLAGGNTGELFF
TGCGCCAGCAGCAGACTAGCGGGAGGCAACACCGGGGAGCTGTTTTTT
>NA|TRBV27|NA|TRBJ2-1
CASSLAPGEGEQFF
TGTGCCAGCAGTTTAGCTCCAGGGGAAGGGGAGCAGTTCTTC
>TRBD2|TRBV7-9|NA|TRBJ2-1
CASGTGTSGVPYNEQFF
TGTGCCAGCGGAACCGGGACTAGCGGGGTCCCCTACAATGAGCAGTTCTTC
>TRBD2|TRBV20-1|NA|TRBJ2-1
CSAYPGREIRNEQFF
TGCAGTGCCTACCCCGGGCGGGAGATACGGAATGAGCAGTTCTTC
>NA|TRBV6-4|NA|TRBJ2-1
CASSDSSEVDEQFF
TGTGCCAGCAGTGACTCGAGTGAGGTCGATGAGCAGTTCTTC